These 25 T cell receptor beta chains came from one sample sequenced in a study of shared clonotypes between healthy human individuals. The data were produced by immunoSEQ multiplex PCR, yet TCRdb's version contains in-frame clones alone and is incomplete. The sample holds about 1 million clones, about 75% seen once. Sequenced input: memory CD4+ T cells sorted from blood. The sample's subset: CD45RA-negative fraction. These receptors were obtained from a man aged 18 to 35 in good health.

In the case of this clone: The same CDR3 is also encoded by other DNA sequences in this sample. The rearrangement joins TRBV10-3 to TRBJ2-3; D is possibly TRBD1 or TRBD2 (6 bases each). Germline-derived CDR1 and CDR2 are ENHRY and SYGVKD. This CDR3 has 14 amino acids. V was trimmed by 11 bases and J by 2 bases, leaving 17 bases between them. For the CDR3, the DNA is TGTGCCTCCAGGAGGGGGGCGAACACAGATACGCAGTATTTT. As protein: CASRRGANTDTQYF.

CDR3 amino acids: CASSYGQGWADTQYF. The CDR3, as DNA: TGTGCCAGCAGTTACGGACAGGGGTGGGCAGATACGCAGTATTTT. V usage is TRBV6-5 and J usage is TRBJ2-3, with 9 bases matching TRBD1. V dropped 2 bases and J dropped 4; count of bases not matched to a gene: 4. Germline CDR1 reads MNHEY; CDR2 reads SVGAGI. CDR3 length: 15 residues.

The rearrangement links TRBV4-1 to TRBJ2-1, with 14 bases aligning to TRBD2. The CDR3 is made up of 16 amino acids. V was pared by 4 bases and J by 7 bases, with 6 bases of the junction left unmatched. The germline CDR1 and CDR2 sequences are MGHRA and YSYEKL. As DNA, the CDR3 is TGCGCCAGCAGCCTCACCGGGACTAGCGGGAGTAATGAGCAGTTCTTC. This codes for CASSLTGTSGSNEQFF.

This chain links TRBV7-3 with TRBJ1-1; TRBD1 agrees at 7 bases. Germline V gives CDR1 SGHTA, CDR2 FQGTGA. Trimming at V came to 5 bases and at J to 7 bases, leaving 7 bases not matched to a gene. CDR3 length: 13 residues. CDR3 region: CASSPGTVGEAFF. In DNA, the CDR3 is TGTGCCAGCAGCCCTGGGACAGTGGGTGAAGCTTTCTTT.

This clone was observed a handful of times. The V and J genes are TRBV6-1 and TRBJ2-5; no firm D call. V was shortened by 10 bases and J by 3 bases, with 18 bases between the two germline ends. This CDR3 spans 14 amino acids. Germline-derived CDR1 and CDR2 are MNHNS and SASEGT. The CDR3 here is CATILMGAKETQYF. In nucleotides, the CDR3 is TGTGCCACCATTCTTATGGGTGCTAAAGAGACCCAGTACTTC.

The chain carries TRBV18 and TRBJ2-1; D gene unclear. CDR1 is KGHSH and CDR2 is LQKENI in the germline V gene. Trimming pared 6 bases from V and 9 bases from J, leaving 9 bases between. This CDR3 is 11 amino acids long. This chain's CDR3 is CASSQIPEQFF. Here the CDR3 DNA reads TGTGCCAGCTCGCAAATCCCTGAGCAGTTCTTC.

The rearrangement uses TRBV15 and TRBJ2-5, with TRBD2 as a possible D gene (5 bases). V lost 1 base and J 5 bases, leaving 17 bases between the germline ends. Germline V gene lookup returns CDR1 LNHNV and CDR2 YYDKDF (reference sequence). The length of the CDR3 is 16 residues. DNA of the CDR3: TGTGCCACCAGCAGAGTCCCAGCGGTCACTGGGGAGACCCAGTACTTC. Amino acids: CATSRVPAVTGETQYF.

This clone has more than one count but fewer than ten. One end of the junction varies from germline; a read error may be responsible. Other nucleotide sequences from this sample produce the same CDR3. The chain recombines TRBV7-7 with TRBJ2-2; D unresolved. Germline CDR1 SSHAT, CDR2 FNYEAQ (reference sequence). The CDR3 has 12 residues. The chain's CDR3 is CASSRGTGELFF. The CDR3 coding sequence is TGTGCTAGCAGCCGCGGCACCGGGGAGCTGTTTTTT.

The genes are TRBV2 and TRBJ1-6, with 7 bases lining up with TRBD1. The CDR3 totals 15 residues. After removal of 6 bases from V and 4 bases from J, the junction contained 6 bases not matched to a gene. The germline V gene encodes CDR1 SNHLY and CDR2 FYNNEI. The chain's CDR3 is CASSLTGDYNSPLHF. For the CDR3, the DNA is TGTGCCAGCAGCCTCACAGGGGATTATAATTCACCCCTCCACTTT.

The V and J genes are TRBV18 and TRBJ2-7, with a possible D match to TRBD2 (6 bases). V was pared by 3 bases and J by 3 bases, with 15 bases between. The CDR3 has 15 amino acids. Germline-derived CDR1 and CDR2 are KGHSH and LQKENI. The CDR3 DNA follows: TGTGCCAGCTCACCGGGTGGAGGGTCTCTCTACGAGCAGTACTTC. This codes for CASSPGGGSLYEQYF. The whole variable domain, filled in from reference TRBV18 and TRBJ2-7, reads NAGVMQNPRHLVRRRGQEARLRCSPMKGHSHVYWYRQLPEEGLKFMVYLQKENIIDESGMPKERFSAEFPKEGPSILRIQQVVRGDSAAYFCASSPGGGSLYEQYFGPGTRLTVT.

This rearrangement joins TRBV28 to TRBJ2-7; a weak D match, TRBD2 (6 bases). The CDR3 extends over 12 amino acids. The germline V and J ends were trimmed by 5 bases and 4 bases, with 9 bases remaining between them. Germline V CDR1 and CDR2: MDHEN, SYDVKM. The CDR3 loop is CASSRRGYEQYF. CDR3 DNA: TGTGCCAGCAGTCGGCGGGGATACGAGCAGTACTTC.

J is TRBJ2-2 and V is TRBV19; D ambiguous. V lost 4 bases and J lost 4, with 25 bases in between. The CDR3 extends over 19 amino acids. The germline gives CDR1 LNHDA, CDR2 SQIVND (reference sequence). The CDR3 nucleotides read TGTGCCAGTAGTAACCTCCCCGGCAGGTTCAAAAAACCCACCGGGGAGCTGTTTTTT. Translating gives CASSNLPGRFKKPTGELFF.

Only one count was recorded for this clone. The chain links TRBV28 to TRBJ1-4; unclear D gene. Germline V lookup: CDR1 MDHEN, CDR2 SYDVKM. The V gene lost 5 bases and the J gene lost 10 bases, with 14 bases spanning the gap. The CDR3 loop spans 13 amino acids. The CDR3 loop reads CASSPGHGRKLFF. CDR3 DNA: TGTGCCAGCAGTCCGGGCCACGGACGAAAACTGTTTTTT.

The chain employs TRBV5-1 and TRBJ1-2; 9 bases agree with TRBD1. Germline CDR1 reads SGHRS; CDR2 reads YFSETQ. The CDR3 has 15 amino acids. V was clipped by 3 bases and J by 7 bases; unmatched bases: 10. The CDR3: CASSSPGQGSRGYTF. CDR3 DNA sequence: TGCGCCAGCAGCTCCCCGGGACAGGGAAGTCGTGGCTACACCTTC.

V usage is TRBV6-1 and J usage is TRBJ2-1; perhaps D is TRBD1 or TRBD2 (6 bases each). V was cut by 11 bases and J by 3 bases, with 14 bases left in between. Per the germline V gene, CDR1 is MNHNS and CDR2 is SASEGT. The CDR3 spans 13 residues. The chain's CDR3 is CAGRLGGYNEQFF. The CDR3 DNA reads TGTGCCGGTCGACTAGGGGGCTACAATGAGCAGTTCTTC.

The chain joins TRBV30 to TRBJ1-2, with 8 positions matching TRBD1. The CDR3 spans 14 residues. Trimming removed 3 bases from V and 2 bases from J; junction bases left unmatched: 5. Per the germline V gene, CDR1 is GTSNPN and CDR2 is SVGIG (reference sequence). CDR3 residues: CAWRSGTGNYGYTF. Written as DNA, the CDR3 is TGTGCCTGGAGATCCGGGACAGGCAACTATGGCTACACCTTC.

Of note for this clone: Mismatch with germline at one junction end may stem from a read error. The CDR3 loop reads CASSYGGRTYEQYF. CDR3 sequence (DNA): TGTGCCAGCAGTTACGGCGGGAGGACCTACGAGCAGTACTTC. The rearrangement uses TRBV10-3 and TRBJ2-7, with 8 bases lining up with TRBD2. There are 14 residues in the CDR3. Germline loops: CDR1 ENHRY, CDR2 SYGVKD.

The chain recombines TRBV11-3 with TRBJ2-5; 16 nucleotides match TRBD2. With V trimmed by 6 bases and J by 4 bases, 11 bases remained unmatched. This CDR3 has 18 amino acids. CDR1 and CDR2 (germline): SGHNT, YENEEA. Here the CDR3 reads CASRLPGLAGGLGETQYF. CDR3 DNA: TGTGCCAGCAGACTCCCGGGACTAGCGGGGGGGCTAGGAGAGACCCAGTACTTC.

With respect to this clone: The identical CDR3 is also encoded by other nucleotide sequences in the sample. The rearrangement joins TRBV7-9 to TRBJ2-2; D is uncertain. CDR1 is SEHNR and CDR2 is FQNEAQ in the germline V gene (reference sequence). The V end lost 3 bases, the J end lost 4 bases, and 3 bases lay between the germline ends. The CDR3 covers 12 residues. The CDR3 coding sequence is TGTGCCAGCAGCTTGAGCACCGGGGAGCTGTTTTTT. This codes for CASSLSTGELFF.

The genes are TRBV10-2 and TRBJ2-5, with D perhaps TRBD1 (6 bases). CDR3 size: 15 residues. Trimming left V 0 bases short and J 5 bases short, with 13 bases between. Germline lookup yields CDR1 WSHSY and CDR2 SAAADI. CDR3 sequence (DNA): TGCGCCAGCAGTGAGTCGAGAACAGGGTCGGAGACCCAGTACTTC. This translates into CASSESRTGSETQYF.

The chain couples TRBV5-1 to TRBJ2-2; 9 positions match TRBD1. Germline-derived CDR1 and CDR2 are SGHRS and YFSETQ. The CDR3 covers 16 residues. Germline trimming cut 4 bases from V and 8 bases from J; bases unmatched to any gene: 12. The CDR3 bases are TGCGCCAGCAGCCCTGCTCCGGGACAGGGAACAGGGGAGCTGTTTTTT. This codes for CASSPAPGQGTGELFF.

The J gene is TRBJ1-5, the V gene TRBV2; D possibly corresponds to TRBD1 (5 bases). V was cut by 4 bases and J by 4 bases, with 8 bases left in between. Germline loops: CDR1 SNHLY, CDR2 FYNNEI. The CDR3 is made up of 13 amino acids. The CDR3 sequence: CASSGRGNQPQHF. The CDR3 DNA reads TGTGCCAGCAGTGGGCGGGGGAATCAGCCCCAGCATTTT.

In DNA form, the CDR3 reads TGTGCCAGCTCAGCGCAGGGAACGCCGACAATTTATAACTATGGCTACACCTTC. Translated: CASSAQGTPTIYNYGYTF. This chain links TRBV18 with TRBJ1-2; perhaps TRBD1 as D (5 bases). CDR3 length: 18 residues. CDR1 KGHSH and CDR2 LQKENI come from the germline V gene. Between the trimmed V and J ends, which lost 5 bases and 1 base, there was a span of 23 bases.

The rearrangement links TRBV5-4 to TRBJ1-1, with unresolved D. The CDR3 contains 15 residues. The germline V gene has CDR1 SGHNT and CDR2 YYREEE (reference sequence). V was cut by 6 bases and J by 0 bases, with 15 bases left in between. The CDR3 sequence: CASTLSGRVNTEAFF. The DNA for the CDR3 is TGTGCCAGCACCCTGAGCGGAAGAGTGAACACTGAAGCTTTCTTT.

The rearrangement uses TRBV7-2 and TRBJ2-1; no reliable D call. Germline V gene lookup returns CDR1 SGHTA and CDR2 FQGNSA. This CDR3 spans 11 amino acids. Trimming removed 2 bases at V and 12 bases at J, with 8 bases between. The CDR3 DNA is TGTGCCAGCAGCTTACTAACTGGGCAGTTCTTC. Protein product: CASSLLTGQFF.